This TCR beta chain was recovered during a study of T cells after yellow fever vaccination. Notes on the study in general: The study found a weaker secondary response that peaked faster, day 5 versus 15. Any FACS-sorted repertoire could hold abundant clonotypes that contaminate it from the bulk population. A small proportion of clonotypes was detected in both the CD4 and CD8 compartments.

This clonotype showed up just a few times. What it binds is not known. In germline, CDR1 is SGHDN, CDR2 FVKESK. V lost 1 base to trimming and J lost 3 bases, with 6 bases between them. CDR3 size: 14 residues. TCRdb re-analysed the 5' RACE reads in MiXCR, keeping a single row per CDR3 protein. The sample records some 670,000 distinct CDR3 sequences, roughly 12% being singletons. The source is a young man who received the YFV17D yellow fever vaccine. Material: PBMCs, obtained on the day of the yellow fever booster vaccination. The chain carries TRBV14 and TRBJ2-2, with D hard to call. As DNA, the CDR3 is TGTGCCAGCAGCCAAGTCAGATACACCGGGGAGCTGTTTTTT. It codes for CASSQVRYTGELFF.